In this sample, the clone carrying this T cell receptor beta chain turned up a few times. Its cognate antigen is unknown. A universal primer site arose from template switching, and cDNA bore unique molecular identifiers. TCRdb recomputed calls from the 5' RACE reads with MiXCR, one row per CDR3 protein. There are some 900,000 distinct CDR3 sequences in the sample; around 12% occur only once, and about 1.6% lies in the top ten. The sample comes from a study of identical twins. Germline V gives CDR1 SSHAT, CDR2 FNYEAQ (reference sequence). Trimming shortened V by 1 base and J by 5 bases, and 11 bases separated the two germline ends. The CDR3 contains 15 residues. Whole-study results and caveats: Interpretation of the results relied on cross-sectional statistical analysis and not on following the same donors. Whereas memory repertoires showed no such difference, abundant cord blood beta clonotypes carried fewer insertions.

This same sample was also taken into another study, of yellow fever vaccine responses in identical twins.

This receptor was obtained from a woman between 18 and 29 years old in good health. Sequenced input: PBMCs. The chain uses TRBV7-7 and TRBJ2-2, with D possibly being TRBD2 (6 bases). This CDR3 reads CASSLGNGRTGELFF. CDR3 sequence (DNA): TGTGCCAGCAGCTTAGGCAATGGGAGGACCGGGGAGCTGTTTTTT.